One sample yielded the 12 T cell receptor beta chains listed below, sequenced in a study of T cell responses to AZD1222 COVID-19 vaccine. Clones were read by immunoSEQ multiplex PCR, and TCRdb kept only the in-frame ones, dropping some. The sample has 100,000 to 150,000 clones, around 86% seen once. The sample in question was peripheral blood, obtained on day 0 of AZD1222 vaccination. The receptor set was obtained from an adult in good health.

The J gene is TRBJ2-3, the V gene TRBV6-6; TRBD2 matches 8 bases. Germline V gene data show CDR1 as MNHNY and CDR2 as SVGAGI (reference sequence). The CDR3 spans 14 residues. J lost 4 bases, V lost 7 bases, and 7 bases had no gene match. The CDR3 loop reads CASTGGGRADTQYF. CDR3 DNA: TGTGCCAGCACCGGGGGGGGGCGGGCAGATACGCAGTATTTT.

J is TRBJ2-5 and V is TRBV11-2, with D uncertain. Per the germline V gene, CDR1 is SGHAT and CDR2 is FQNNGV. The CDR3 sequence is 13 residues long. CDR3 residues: CSTRWGTQETQYF. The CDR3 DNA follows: TGTTCTACCCGTTGGGGTACCCAAGAGACCCAGTACTTC.

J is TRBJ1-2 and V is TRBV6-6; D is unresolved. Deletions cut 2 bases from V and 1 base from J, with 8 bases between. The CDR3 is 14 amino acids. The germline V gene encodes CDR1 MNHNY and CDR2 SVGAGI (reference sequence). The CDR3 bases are TGTGCCAGCAGTTACGTTAGCAGTAACTATGGCTACACCTTC. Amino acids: CASSYVSSNYGYTF.

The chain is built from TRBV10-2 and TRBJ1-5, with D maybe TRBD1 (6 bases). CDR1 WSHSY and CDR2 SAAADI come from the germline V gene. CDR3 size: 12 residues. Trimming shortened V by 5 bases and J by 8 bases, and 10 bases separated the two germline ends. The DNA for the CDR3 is TGCGCCAGCAGTTCCAGGGGAGAGCCCCAGCATTTT. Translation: CASSSRGEPQHF.

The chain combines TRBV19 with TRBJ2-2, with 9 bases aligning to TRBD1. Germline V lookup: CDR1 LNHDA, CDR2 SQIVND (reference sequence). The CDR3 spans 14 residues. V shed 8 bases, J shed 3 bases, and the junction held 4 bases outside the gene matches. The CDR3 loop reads CASGQGSHTGELFF. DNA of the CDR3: TGTGCCAGTGGACAGGGGTCGCACACCGGGGAGCTGTTTTTT.

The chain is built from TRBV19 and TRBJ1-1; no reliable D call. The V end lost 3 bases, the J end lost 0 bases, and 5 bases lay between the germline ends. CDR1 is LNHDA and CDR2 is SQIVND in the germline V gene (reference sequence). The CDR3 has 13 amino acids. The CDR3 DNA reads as TGTGCCAGTAGTATTACGATGAACACTGAAGCTTTCTTT. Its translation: CASSITMNTEAFF.

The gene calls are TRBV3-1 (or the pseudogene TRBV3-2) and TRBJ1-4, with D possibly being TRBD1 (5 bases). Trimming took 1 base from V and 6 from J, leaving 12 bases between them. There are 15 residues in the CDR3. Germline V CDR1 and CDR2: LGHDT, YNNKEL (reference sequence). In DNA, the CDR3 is TGTGCCAGCAGCCAAGTCAGGGCCCAGGATGAAAAACTGTTTTTT. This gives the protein CASSQVRAQDEKLFF.

The CDR3 region has the DNA TGTGCCAGTACGACAAACGTAGGCATTCAGTACTTC. Protein: CASTTNVGIQYF. This rearrangement joins TRBV19 to TRBJ2-4; D remains unclear. V gave up 7 bases and J gave up 9 bases, with 13 bases separating them. Germline V gene data show CDR1 as LNHDA and CDR2 as SQIVND (reference sequence). CDR3 size: 12 residues.

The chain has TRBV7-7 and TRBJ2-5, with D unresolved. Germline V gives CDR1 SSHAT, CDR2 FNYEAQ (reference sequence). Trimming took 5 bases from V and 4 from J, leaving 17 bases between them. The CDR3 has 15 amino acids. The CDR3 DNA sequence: TGTGCCAGCAGCGCGATGGGGTGGGTGGGAGAGACCCAGTACTTC. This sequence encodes CASSAMGWVGETQYF.

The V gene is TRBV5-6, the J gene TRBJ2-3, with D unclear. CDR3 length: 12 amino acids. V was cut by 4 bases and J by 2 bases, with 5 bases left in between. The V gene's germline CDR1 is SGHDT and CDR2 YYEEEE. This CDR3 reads CASSPHTDTQYF. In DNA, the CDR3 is TGTGCCAGCAGCCCCCACACAGATACGCAGTATTTT.

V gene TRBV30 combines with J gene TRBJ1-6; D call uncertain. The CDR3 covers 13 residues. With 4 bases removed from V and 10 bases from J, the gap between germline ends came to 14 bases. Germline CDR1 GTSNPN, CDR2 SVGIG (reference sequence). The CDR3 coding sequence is TGTGCCTGGACCCACGGGGTAGCATCACCCCTCCACTTT. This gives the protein CAWTHGVASPLHF.

CDR3 loop: CASSQKPGLAGGKSYEQYF. In DNA form, the CDR3 reads TGTGCCAGCAGCCAAAAACCGGGACTAGCGGGGGGGAAAAGCTACGAGCAGTACTTC. This rearrangement joins TRBV3-1 (or the pseudogene TRBV3-2) to TRBJ2-7; 16 nucleotides agree with TRBD2. Germline-derived CDR1 and CDR2 are LGHDT and YNNKEL (reference sequence). The CDR3 totals 19 residues. After removal of 2 bases from V and 3 bases from J, the junction contained 10 bases not matched to a gene.